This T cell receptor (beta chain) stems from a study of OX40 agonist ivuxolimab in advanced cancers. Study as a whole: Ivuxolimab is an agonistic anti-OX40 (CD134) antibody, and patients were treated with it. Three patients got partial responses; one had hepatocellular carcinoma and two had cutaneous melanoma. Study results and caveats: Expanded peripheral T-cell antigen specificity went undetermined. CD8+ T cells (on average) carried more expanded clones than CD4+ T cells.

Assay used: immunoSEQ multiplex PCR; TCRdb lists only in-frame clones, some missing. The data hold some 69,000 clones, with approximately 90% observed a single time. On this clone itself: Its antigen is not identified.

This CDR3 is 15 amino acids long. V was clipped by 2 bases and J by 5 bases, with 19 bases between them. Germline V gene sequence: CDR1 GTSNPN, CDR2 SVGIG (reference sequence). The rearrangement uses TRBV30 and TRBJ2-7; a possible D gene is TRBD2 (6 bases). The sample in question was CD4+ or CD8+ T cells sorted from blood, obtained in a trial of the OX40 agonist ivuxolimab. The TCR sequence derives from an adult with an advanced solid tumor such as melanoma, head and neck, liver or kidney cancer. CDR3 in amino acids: CAWSKQLGLGNEQYF. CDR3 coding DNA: TGTGCCTGGAGTAAACAGCTGGGACTGGGGAACGAGCAGTACTTC.